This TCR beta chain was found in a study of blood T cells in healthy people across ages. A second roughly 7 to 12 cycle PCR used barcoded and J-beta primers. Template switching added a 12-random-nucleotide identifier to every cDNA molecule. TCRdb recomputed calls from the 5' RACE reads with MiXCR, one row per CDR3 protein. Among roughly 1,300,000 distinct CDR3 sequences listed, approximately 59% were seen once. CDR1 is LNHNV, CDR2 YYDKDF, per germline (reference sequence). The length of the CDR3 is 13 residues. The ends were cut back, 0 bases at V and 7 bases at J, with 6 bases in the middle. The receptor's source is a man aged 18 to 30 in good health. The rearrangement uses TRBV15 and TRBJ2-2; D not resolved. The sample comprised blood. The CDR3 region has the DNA TGTGCCACCAGCAGAGAGTGGGGCGGGGAGCTGTTTTTT. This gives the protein CATSREWGGELFF.